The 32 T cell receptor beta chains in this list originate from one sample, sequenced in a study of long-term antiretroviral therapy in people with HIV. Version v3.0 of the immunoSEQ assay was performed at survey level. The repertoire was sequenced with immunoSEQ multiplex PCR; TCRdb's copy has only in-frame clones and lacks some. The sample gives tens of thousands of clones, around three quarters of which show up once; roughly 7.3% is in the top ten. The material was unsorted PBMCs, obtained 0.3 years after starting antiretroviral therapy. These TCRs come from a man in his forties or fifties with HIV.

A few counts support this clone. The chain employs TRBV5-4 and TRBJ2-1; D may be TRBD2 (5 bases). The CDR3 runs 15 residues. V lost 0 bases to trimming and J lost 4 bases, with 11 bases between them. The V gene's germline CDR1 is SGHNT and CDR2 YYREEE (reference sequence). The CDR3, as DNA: TGTGCCAGCAGCTTGGGAACCAGGAGGTACAATGAGCAGTTCTTC. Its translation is CASSLGTRRYNEQFF.

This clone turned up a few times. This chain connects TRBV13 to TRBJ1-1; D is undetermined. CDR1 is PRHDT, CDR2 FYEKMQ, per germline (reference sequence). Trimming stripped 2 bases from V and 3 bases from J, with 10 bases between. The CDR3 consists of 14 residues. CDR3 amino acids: CASSLNQKYTEAFF. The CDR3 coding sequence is TGTGCCAGCAGCTTAAACCAGAAGTACACTGAAGCTTTCTTT.

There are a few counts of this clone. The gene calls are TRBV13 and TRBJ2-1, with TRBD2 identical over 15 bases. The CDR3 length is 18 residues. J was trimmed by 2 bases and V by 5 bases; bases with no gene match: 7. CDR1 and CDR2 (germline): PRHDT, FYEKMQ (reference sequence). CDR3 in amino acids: CASSPRRTSGRAYNEQFF. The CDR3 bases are TGTGCCAGCAGCCCCCGACGGACTAGCGGGAGGGCCTACAATGAGCAGTTCTTC.

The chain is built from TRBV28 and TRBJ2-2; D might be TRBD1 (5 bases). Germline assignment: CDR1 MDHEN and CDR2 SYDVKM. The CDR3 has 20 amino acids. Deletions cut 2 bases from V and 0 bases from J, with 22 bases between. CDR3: CASSLGDVTVPEANTGELFF. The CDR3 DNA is TGTGCCAGCAGTTTAGGGGATGTGACAGTCCCCGAGGCGAACACCGGGGAGCTGTTTTTT.

CDR3 region: CASSRLGPGNTIYF. For the CDR3, the DNA is TGCGCCAGCAGCCGACTCGGGCCTGGAAACACCATATATTTT. The chain combines TRBV5-1 with TRBJ1-3; no reliable D call. V was clipped by 4 bases and J by 2 bases, with 10 bases between them. The CDR3 consists of 14 residues. CDR1 and CDR2 from the germline V gene are SGHRS and YFSETQ.

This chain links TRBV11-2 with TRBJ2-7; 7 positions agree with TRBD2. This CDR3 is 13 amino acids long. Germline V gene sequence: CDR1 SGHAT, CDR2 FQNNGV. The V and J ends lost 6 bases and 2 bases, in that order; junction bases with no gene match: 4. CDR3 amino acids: CASRRLATYEQYF. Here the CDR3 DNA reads TGTGCCAGCAGACGACTAGCCACCTACGAGCAGTACTTC.

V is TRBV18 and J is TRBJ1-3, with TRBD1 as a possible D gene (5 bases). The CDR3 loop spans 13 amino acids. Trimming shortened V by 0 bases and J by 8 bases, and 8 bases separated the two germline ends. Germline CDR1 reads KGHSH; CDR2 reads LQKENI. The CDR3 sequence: CASSPPQGDTIYF. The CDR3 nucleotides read TGTGCCAGCTCACCACCCCAGGGAGACACCATATATTTT. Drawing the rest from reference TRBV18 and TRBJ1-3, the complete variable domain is NAGVMQNPRHLVRRRGQEARLRCSPMKGHSHVYWYRQLPEEGLKFMVYLQKENIIDESGMPKERFSAEFPKEGPSILRIQQVVRGDSAAYFCASSPPQGDTIYFGEGSWLTVV.

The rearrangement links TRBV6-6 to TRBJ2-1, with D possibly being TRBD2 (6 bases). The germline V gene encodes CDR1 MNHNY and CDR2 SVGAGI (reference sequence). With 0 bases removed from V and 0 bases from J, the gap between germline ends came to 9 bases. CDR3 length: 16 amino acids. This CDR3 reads CASSYSMGGSYNEQFF. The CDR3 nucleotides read TGTGCCAGCAGTTACTCGATGGGGGGCTCCTACAATGAGCAGTTCTTC.

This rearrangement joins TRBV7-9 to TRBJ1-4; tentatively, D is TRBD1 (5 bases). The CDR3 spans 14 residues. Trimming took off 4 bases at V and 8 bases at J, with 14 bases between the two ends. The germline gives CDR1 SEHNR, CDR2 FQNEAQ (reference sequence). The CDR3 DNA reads TGTGCCAGCAGCTCCATGGATCCAGGGGAAAAACTGTTTTTT. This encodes CASSSMDPGEKLFF. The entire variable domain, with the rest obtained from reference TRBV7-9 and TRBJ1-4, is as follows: DTGVSQNPRHKITKRGQNVTFRCDPISEHNRLYWYRQTLGQGPEFLTYFQNEAQLEKSRLLSDRFSAERPKGSFSTLEIQRTEQGDSAMYLCASSSMDPGEKLFFGSGTQLSVL.

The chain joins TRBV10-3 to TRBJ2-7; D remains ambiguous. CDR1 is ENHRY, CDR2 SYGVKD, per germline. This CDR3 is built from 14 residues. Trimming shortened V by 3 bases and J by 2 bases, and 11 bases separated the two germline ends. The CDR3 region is CAISDGDKPYEQYF. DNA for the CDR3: TGTGCCATCAGTGACGGTGACAAACCCTACGAGCAGTACTTC.

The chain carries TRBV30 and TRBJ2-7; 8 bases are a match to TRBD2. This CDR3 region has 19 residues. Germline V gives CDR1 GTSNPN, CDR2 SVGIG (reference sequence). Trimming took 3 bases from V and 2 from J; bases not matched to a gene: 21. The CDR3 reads CAWSKSRQSGWTSPYEQYF. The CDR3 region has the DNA TGTGCCTGGAGCAAATCTAGGCAGTCTGGCTGGACTAGCCCCTACGAGCAGTACTTC.

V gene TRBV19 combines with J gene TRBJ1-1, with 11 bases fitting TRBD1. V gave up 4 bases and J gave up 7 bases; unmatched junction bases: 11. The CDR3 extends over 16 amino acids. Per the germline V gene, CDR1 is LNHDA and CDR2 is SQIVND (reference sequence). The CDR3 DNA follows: TGTGCCAGTAGTACCCGGACAGGGGGCATCTTCATTGAAGCTTTCTTT. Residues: CASSTRTGGIFIEAFF.

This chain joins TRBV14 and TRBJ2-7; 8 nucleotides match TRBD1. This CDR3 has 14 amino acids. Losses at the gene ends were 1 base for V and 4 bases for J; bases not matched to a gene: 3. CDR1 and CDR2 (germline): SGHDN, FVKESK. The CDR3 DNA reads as TGTGCCAGCAGCCAAGCCAGGGGGCCGTACGAGCAGTACTTC. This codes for CASSQARGPYEQYF.

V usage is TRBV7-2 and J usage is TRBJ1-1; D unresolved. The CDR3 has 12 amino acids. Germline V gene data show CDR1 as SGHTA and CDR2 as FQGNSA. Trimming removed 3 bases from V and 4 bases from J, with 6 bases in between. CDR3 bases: TGTGCCAGCAGCTTTAGGGCCACTGAAGCTTTCTTT. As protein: CASSFRATEAFF.

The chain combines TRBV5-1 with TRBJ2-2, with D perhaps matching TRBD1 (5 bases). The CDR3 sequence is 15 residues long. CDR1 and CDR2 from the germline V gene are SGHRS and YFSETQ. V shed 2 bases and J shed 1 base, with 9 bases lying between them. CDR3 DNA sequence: TGCGCCAGCAGCTTTTATGGACAGAACACCGGGGAGCTGTTTTTT. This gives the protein CASSFYGQNTGELFF.

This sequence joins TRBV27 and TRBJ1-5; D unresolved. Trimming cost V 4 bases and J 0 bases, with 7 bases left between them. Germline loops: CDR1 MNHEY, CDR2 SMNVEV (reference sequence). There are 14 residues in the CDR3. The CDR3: CASSSPASNQPQHF. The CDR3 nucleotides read TGTGCCAGCAGTTCTCCAGCTAGCAATCAGCCCCAGCATTTT.

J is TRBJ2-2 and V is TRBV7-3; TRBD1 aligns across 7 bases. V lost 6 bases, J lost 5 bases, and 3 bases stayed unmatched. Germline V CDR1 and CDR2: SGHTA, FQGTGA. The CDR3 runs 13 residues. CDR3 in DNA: TGTGCCAGCAGACGGACAGGAACCGGGGAGCTGTTTTTT. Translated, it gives CASRRTGTGELFF.

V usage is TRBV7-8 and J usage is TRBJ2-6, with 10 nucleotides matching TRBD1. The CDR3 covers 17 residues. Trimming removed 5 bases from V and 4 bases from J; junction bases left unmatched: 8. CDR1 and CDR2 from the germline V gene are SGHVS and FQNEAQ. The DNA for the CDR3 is TGTGCCAGCAGCACGGGACAGGGGATGGGGGGGGCCAACGTCCTGACTTTC. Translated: CASSTGQGMGGANVLTF.

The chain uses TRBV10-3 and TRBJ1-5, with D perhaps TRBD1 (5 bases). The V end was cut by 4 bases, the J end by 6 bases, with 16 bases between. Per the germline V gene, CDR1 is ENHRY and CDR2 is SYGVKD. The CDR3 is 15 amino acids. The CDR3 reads CAISAVGAEGQPQHF. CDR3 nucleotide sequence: TGTGCCATCAGTGCAGTCGGGGCGGAGGGTCAGCCCCAGCATTTT.

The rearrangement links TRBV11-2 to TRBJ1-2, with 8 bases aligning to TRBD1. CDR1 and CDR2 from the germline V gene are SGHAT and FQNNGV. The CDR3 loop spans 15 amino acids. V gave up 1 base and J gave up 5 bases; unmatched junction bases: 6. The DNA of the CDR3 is TGTGCCAGCAGCTTAGGGAACAGGGGGGAATATGGCTACACCTTC. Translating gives CASSLGNRGEYGYTF.

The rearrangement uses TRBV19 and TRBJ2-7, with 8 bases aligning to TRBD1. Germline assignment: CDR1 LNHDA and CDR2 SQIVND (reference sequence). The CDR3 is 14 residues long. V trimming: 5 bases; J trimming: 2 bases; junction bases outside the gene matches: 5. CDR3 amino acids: CASSPGQVPYEQYF. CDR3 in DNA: TGTGCCAGTAGTCCGGGACAGGTCCCCTACGAGCAGTACTTC.

CDR3 protein: CASRPASPYNEQFF. DNA for the CDR3: TGTGCCAGCAGACCAGCGAGCCCCTACAATGAGCAGTTCTTC. The gene calls are TRBV5-4 and TRBJ2-1, with D hard to call. The CDR3 contains 14 residues. Trimming shortened V by 5 bases and J by 2 bases, and 11 bases separated the two germline ends. The germline gives CDR1 SGHNT, CDR2 YYREEE (reference sequence).

CDR3 DNA sequence: TGTGCCAGCAGTTTCGGACTAGCGGGATACGAGCAGTACTTC. Amino acids: CASSFGLAGYEQYF. J is TRBJ2-7 and V is TRBV25-1; 12 bases fit TRBD2. The CDR3 contains 14 residues. CDR1 and CDR2 from the germline V gene are MGHDK and SYGVNS. Losses at the gene ends were 5 bases for V and 4 bases for J; bases not matched to a gene: 3.

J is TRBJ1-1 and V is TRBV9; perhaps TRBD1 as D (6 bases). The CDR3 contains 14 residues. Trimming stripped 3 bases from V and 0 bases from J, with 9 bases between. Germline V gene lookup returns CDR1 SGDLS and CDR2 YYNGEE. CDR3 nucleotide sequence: TGTGCCAGCAGCGAGGGGGGGGTGAACACTGAAGCTTTCTTT. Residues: CASSEGGVNTEAFF.

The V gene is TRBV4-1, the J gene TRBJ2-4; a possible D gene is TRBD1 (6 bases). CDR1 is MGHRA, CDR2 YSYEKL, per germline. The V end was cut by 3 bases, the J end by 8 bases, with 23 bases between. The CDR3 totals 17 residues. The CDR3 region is CASSHPIRKGTLDIQYF. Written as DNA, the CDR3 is TGCGCCAGCAGCCACCCCATCCGAAAAGGGACACTGGACATTCAGTACTTC.

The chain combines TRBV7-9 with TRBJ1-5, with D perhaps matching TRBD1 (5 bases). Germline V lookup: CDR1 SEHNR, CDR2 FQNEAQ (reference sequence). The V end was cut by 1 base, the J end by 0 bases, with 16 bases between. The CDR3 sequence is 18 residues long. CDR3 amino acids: CASSLGSWRDGSNQPQHF. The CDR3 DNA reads TGTGCCAGCAGCTTAGGGTCTTGGCGGGACGGTAGCAATCAGCCCCAGCATTTT.

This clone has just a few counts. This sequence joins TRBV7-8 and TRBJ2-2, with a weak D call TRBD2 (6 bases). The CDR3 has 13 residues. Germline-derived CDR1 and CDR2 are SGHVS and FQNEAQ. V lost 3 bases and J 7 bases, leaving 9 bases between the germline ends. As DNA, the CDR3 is TGTGCCAGCAGCTTTGATAGCGGCGGGGAGCTGTTTTTT. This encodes CASSFDSGGELFF. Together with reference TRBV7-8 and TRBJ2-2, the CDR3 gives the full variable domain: GAGVSQSPRYKVAKRGQDVALRCDPISGHVSLFWYQQALGQGPEFLTYFQNEAQLDKSGLPSDRFFAERPEGSVSTLKIQRTQQEDSAVYLCASSFDSGGELFFGEGSRLTVL.

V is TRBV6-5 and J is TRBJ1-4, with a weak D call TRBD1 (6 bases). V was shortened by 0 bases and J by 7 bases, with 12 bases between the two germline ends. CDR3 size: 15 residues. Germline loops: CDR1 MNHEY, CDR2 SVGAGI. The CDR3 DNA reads TGTGCCAGCAGTTACTCCAGGACAGATCCTGAAAAACTGTTTTTT. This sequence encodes CASSYSRTDPEKLFF.

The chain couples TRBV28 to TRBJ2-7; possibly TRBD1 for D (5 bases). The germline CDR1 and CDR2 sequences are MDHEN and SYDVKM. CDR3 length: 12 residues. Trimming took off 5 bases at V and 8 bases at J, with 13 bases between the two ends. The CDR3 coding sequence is TGTGCCAGCAGTAGTCCCCCAGGGAAGCAGTACTTC. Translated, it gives CASSSPPGKQYF.

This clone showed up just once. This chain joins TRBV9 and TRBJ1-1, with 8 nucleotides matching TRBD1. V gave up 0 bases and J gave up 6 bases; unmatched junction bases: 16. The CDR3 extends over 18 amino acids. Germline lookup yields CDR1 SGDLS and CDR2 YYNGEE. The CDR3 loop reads CASSVDPGGTGQSSEAFF. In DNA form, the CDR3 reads TGTGCCAGCAGCGTAGACCCCGGGGGGACAGGTCAATCTTCTGAAGCTTTCTTT.

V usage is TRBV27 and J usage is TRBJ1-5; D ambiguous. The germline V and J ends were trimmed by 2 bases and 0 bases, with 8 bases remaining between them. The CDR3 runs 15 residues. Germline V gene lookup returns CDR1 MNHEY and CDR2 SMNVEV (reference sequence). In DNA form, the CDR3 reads TGTGCCAGCAGTTTAATGGCATTTAGCAATCAGCCCCAGCATTTT. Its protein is CASSLMAFSNQPQHF.

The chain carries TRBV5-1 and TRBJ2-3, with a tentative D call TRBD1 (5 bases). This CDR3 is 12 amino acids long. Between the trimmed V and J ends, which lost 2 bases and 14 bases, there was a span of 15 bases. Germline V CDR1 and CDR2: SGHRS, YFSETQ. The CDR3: CASSLPTAPLYF. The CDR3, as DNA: TGCGCCAGCAGCTTACCGACAGCCCCGCTGTATTTT.